One and the same sample provided the 26 T cell receptor beta chains below, sequenced in a study of memory CD4+ T cells and cytomegalovirus serostatus. Single viable CD3+CD4+CD8-CD45RO+ cells were sorted as the memory CD4+ T cells. Method: immunoSEQ multiplex PCR; TCRdb's copy keeps in-frame clones and lacks some. The data show some 44,000 clones, with 77% seen just once and around 0.61% held by the top ten. The sample consisted of memory CD4+ T cells from blood. The receptor source for this set is an adult in good health and CMV-seronegative.

The chain carries TRBV7-3 and TRBJ1-2, with D maybe TRBD1 (6 bases). V dropped 1 base and J dropped 7 bases, with 16 bases sitting between them. CDR3 length equals 15 residues. Germline CDR1 and CDR2: SGHTA and FQGTGA. The CDR3 here is CASSLRPSLDSGYTF. CDR3 DNA: TGTGCCAGCAGCTTAAGGCCTAGCTTGGACAGTGGCTACACCTTC.

The chain links TRBV7-9 to TRBJ2-5; TRBD2 agrees at 10 bases. The J call may be in error: the DNA end matches TRBJ2-7 better. CDR1 is SEHNR, CDR2 FQNEAQ, per germline (reference sequence). The CDR3 has 13 residues. The CDR3 region is CASRLLAGTEQYF. Here the CDR3 DNA reads TGTGCCAGCAGATTACTAGCGGGGACCGAGCAGTACTTC.

This clone was observed a single time. The chain uses TRBV21-1 and TRBJ2-7; TRBD1, as called in the table, went unchecked against the DNA. TRBV21-1 is described as a pseudogene. The CDR3 runs 15 residues. The CDR3 nucleotides read TGTGCCAGCAGCAGGAAGGACAGGGGGAAATACGAGCAGTACTTC. Its translation is CASSRKDRGKYEQYF.

Comments on this clone: A read error may be the cause here, since a much bigger clone is one base away. The V and J genes are TRBV6-6 and TRBJ1-6; D gene unclear. The germline CDR1 and CDR2 sequences are MNHNY and SVGAGI (reference sequence). The CDR3 is 13 amino acids. Trimming shortened V by 5 bases and J by 7 bases, and 9 bases separated the two germline ends. CDR3 sequence reads: CASSHVGNSPLHF. The DNA for the CDR3 is TGTGCCAGCAGTCACGTGGGGAATTCACCCCTCCACTTT.

This chain uses TRBV15 with TRBJ2-2; D gene unclear. V was clipped by 0 bases and J by 6 bases, with 11 bases between them. Germline CDR1 is LNHNV and CDR2 is YYDKDF (reference sequence). The CDR3 sequence is 15 residues long. The CDR3: CATSRDPPGSGELFF. CDR3 bases: TGTGCCACCAGCAGAGACCCCCCGGGCTCCGGGGAGCTGTTTTTT.

This clone appeared a few times. The genes are TRBV6-1 and TRBJ1-5, with a possible D match to TRBD1 (5 bases). V gave up 2 bases and J gave up 5 bases, with 7 bases separating them. The CDR3 runs 13 residues. Looked up from germline, CDR1 is MNHNS and CDR2 is SASEGT. The CDR3 DNA is TGTGCCAGCAGTGAATTGGGGGATCAGCCCCAGCATTTT. Translating gives CASSELGDQPQHF.

The chain uses TRBV30 and TRBJ1-1; a weak D match, TRBD1 (5 bases). CDR1 is GTSNPN and CDR2 is SVGIG in the germline V gene (reference sequence). With 0 bases removed from V and 1 base from J, the gap between germline ends came to 15 bases. The CDR3 is 16 amino acids. In DNA form, the CDR3 reads TGTGCCTGGAGTGTACACCCGACAGTGAGGAACACTGAAGCTTTCTTT. It yields the protein CAWSVHPTVRNTEAFF.

The chain is built from TRBV9 and TRBJ2-3; D may correspond to TRBD1 or TRBD2 (7 bases each). The V gene lost 1 base and the J gene lost 5 bases, with 26 bases spanning the gap. Germline CDR1 and CDR2: SGDLS and YYNGEE. CDR3 length: 19 amino acids. CDR3 sequence (DNA): TGTGCCAGCAGCGTATTGGCGGGGTCGGTCAGGGGGAGGGGAGATACGCAGTATTTT. Protein product: CASSVLAGSVRGRGDTQYF.

The chain is built from TRBV7-2 and TRBJ1-6; TRBD1 might be the D (5 bases). The V and J ends lost 4 bases and 9 bases respectively, with 22 bases between them. Germline V gene data show CDR1 as SGHTA and CDR2 as FQGNSA. The CDR3 totals 17 residues. This chain's CDR3 is CASSSSPFRQNSSPLHF. The CDR3 DNA reads as TGTGCCAGCAGCTCGAGCCCCTTTAGACAGAACAGTTCACCCCTCCACTTT.

V usage is TRBV7-9 and J usage is TRBJ1-1; 7 bases agree with TRBD1. Germline values: CDR1 SEHNR, CDR2 FQNEAQ (reference sequence). V was pared by 3 bases and J by 6 bases, with 10 bases of the junction left unmatched. The CDR3 consists of 15 residues. CDR3 residues: CASSFRTGDRPEAFF. CDR3 nucleotides: TGTGCCAGCAGCTTCCGTACAGGGGATCGCCCTGAAGCTTTCTTT.

The CDR3 reads CASSTQGYGNTIYF. In nucleotides, the CDR3 is TGTGCCAGCAGCACACAGGGTTACGGAAACACCATATATTTT. This chain links TRBV6-6 with TRBJ1-3; possible D gene TRBD1, 6 bases. Germline CDR1 MNHNY, CDR2 SVGAGI (reference sequence). The V and J ends lost 6 bases and 4 bases respectively, with 13 bases between them. The CDR3 length is 14 residues.

The chain uses TRBV10-3 and TRBJ1-2, with no clear D. This CDR3 comprises 12 residues. Trimming stripped 3 bases from V and 3 bases from J, with 5 bases between. Germline-derived CDR1 and CDR2 are ENHRY and SYGVKD. In nucleotides, the CDR3 is TGTGCCATCAGTGACCCTGACTATGGCTACACCTTC. Its translation is CAISDPDYGYTF.

This CDR3 is CAWSSNYGYTF. Here the CDR3 DNA reads TGTGCCTGGAGTTCAAACTATGGCTACACCTTC. The J gene is TRBJ1-2, the V gene TRBV30; D unclear. The CDR3 sequence is 11 residues long. The germline gives CDR1 GTSNPN, CDR2 SVGIG (reference sequence). V gave up 2 bases and J gave up 2 bases, with 3 bases separating them.

The chain has TRBV27 and TRBJ1-2; TRBD1 agrees at 10 bases. With V trimmed by 5 bases and J by 2 bases, 2 bases remained unmatched. CDR1 MNHEY and CDR2 SMNVEV come from the germline V gene (reference sequence). This CDR3 spans 14 amino acids. CDR3 coding DNA: TGTGCCAGCAGTCGACAGGGGGCGAACTATGGCTACACCTTC. This codes for CASSRQGANYGYTF.

The chain combines TRBV6-5 with TRBJ1-5; D is uncertain. V was cut by 7 bases and J by 3 bases, with 16 bases left in between. The CDR3 runs 15 residues. Germline lookup yields CDR1 MNHEY and CDR2 SVGAGI. The CDR3 spells CASKRARTHNQPQHF. As DNA, the CDR3 is TGTGCCAGCAAAAGGGCCAGGACGCACAATCAGCCCCAGCATTTT.

The chain employs TRBV5-4 and TRBJ2-1, with 8 bases that match TRBD2. The V segment lost 4 bases and the J segment 10 bases; nucleotides outside the gene matches: 13. The CDR3 is 15 amino acids. CDR1 and CDR2 (germline): SGHNT, YYREEE (reference sequence). The CDR3 nucleotides read TGTGCCAGCAGCAACCGTGGGGCTAGCGGGCGGGAGCAGTTCTTC. Amino acid sequence: CASSNRGASGREQFF.

The J gene is TRBJ2-3, the V gene TRBV19; TRBD2 agrees at 7 bases. Germline CDR1 reads LNHDA; CDR2 reads SQIVND (reference sequence). Trimming removed 6 bases from V and 2 bases from J; junction bases left unmatched: 5. The CDR3 runs to 14 residues. CDR3 bases: TGTGCCAGTAGGCACGGACTAGACACAGATACGCAGTATTTT. It yields the protein CASRHGLDTDTQYF. Together with reference TRBV19 and TRBJ2-3, the CDR3 gives the full variable domain: DGGITQSPKYLFRKEGQNVTLSCEQNLNHDAMYWYRQDPGQGLRLIYYSQIVNDFQKGDIAEGYSVSREKKESFPLTVTSAQKNPTAFYLCASRHGLDTDTQYFGPGTRLTVL.

This clone was observed a handful of times. The rearrangement links TRBV6-1 to TRBJ2-5; a possible D gene is TRBD2 (6 bases). The CDR3 sequence is 13 residues long. Trimming stripped 6 bases from V and 4 bases from J, with 12 bases between. Germline CDR1 is MNHNS and CDR2 is SASEGT. The CDR3 DNA is TGTGCCAGCAGCGGTAGCGGTGTAGAGACCCAGTACTTC. Residues: CASSGSGVETQYF.

As concerns this clone: The junction departs from the called germline gene at one end, perhaps through a read error. The chain combines TRBV5-1 with TRBJ2-2, with TRBD2 as a possible D gene (6 bases). Looked up from germline, CDR1 is SGHRS and CDR2 is YFSETQ. This CDR3 comprises 17 residues. CDR3: CASSLGLGTSSTGELFF. DNA of the CDR3: TGCGCCAGCAGTTTGGGACTCGGGACCTCGAGCACCGGGGAGCTGTTTTTT.

CDR3 coding DNA: TGTGCCAGCAGTGCCCGGACAGATGAGGCTAACTATGGCTACACCTTC. It translates to CASSARTDEANYGYTF. The chain recombines TRBV6-1 with TRBJ1-2, with a possible D match to TRBD1 (6 bases). Germline values: CDR1 MNHNS, CDR2 SASEGT. The CDR3 runs to 16 residues. The V and J ends lost 4 bases and 0 bases respectively, with 15 bases between them.

This rearrangement joins TRBV15 to TRBJ1-4, with TRBD1 as a possible D gene (5 bases). Germline V gives CDR1 LNHNV, CDR2 YYDKDF (reference sequence). The CDR3 has 13 amino acids. V lost 8 bases and J 0 bases, leaving 7 bases between the germline ends. CDR3: CATGGSTNEKLFF. CDR3 coding DNA: TGTGCCACCGGGGGGTCAACTAATGAAAAACTGTTTTTT.

CDR3 bases: TGTGCCAGCAATCCGAACTGGGACAGGATCTTCGCCGAGCAGTACTTC. The encoded protein is CASNPNWDRIFAEQYF. V usage is TRBV5-8 and J usage is TRBJ2-7; TRBD1 matches at 8 bases. CDR3 length: 16 residues. Germline V gives CDR1 SGHTS, CDR2 YDEGEE. J lost 6 bases, V lost 6 bases, and 17 bases had no gene match.

The chain is built from TRBV29-1 and TRBJ2-7; D is unresolved. Looked up from germline, CDR1 is SQVTM and CDR2 is ANQGSEA. V lost 5 bases, J lost 4 bases, and 18 bases lay in between. CDR3 length equals 14 residues. The CDR3 is CSVIWAGRNYEQYF. DNA of the CDR3: TGCAGCGTTATATGGGCCGGCAGAAATTACGAGCAGTACTTC.

The V and J genes are TRBV18 and TRBJ1-4; possible D gene TRBD1, 5 bases. The V end lost 3 bases, the J end lost 3 bases, and 11 bases lay between the germline ends. Germline values: CDR1 KGHSH, CDR2 LQKENI. The CDR3 consists of 15 residues. CDR3 coding DNA: TGTGCCAGCTCACCTTCAGGGCTCGCTAATGAAAAACTGTTTTTT. Encoded protein: CASSPSGLANEKLFF.

The chain recombines TRBV2 with TRBJ2-1; D tentatively reads TRBD1 or TRBD2 (6 bases each). Looked up from germline, CDR1 is SNHLY and CDR2 is FYNNEI. V dropped 9 bases and J dropped 3 bases, with 15 bases sitting between them. The CDR3 has 14 amino acids. The CDR3 reads CARSGALVYNEQFF. The CDR3 DNA sequence: TGTGCCAGATCGGGGGCTTTAGTCTACAATGAGCAGTTCTTC.

The chain uses TRBV2 and TRBJ2-4; no clear D. Germline V gives CDR1 SNHLY, CDR2 FYNNEI. Trimming removed 3 bases at V and 8 bases at J, with 11 bases between. CDR3 length: 13 residues. CDR3 DNA: TGTGCCAGCAGTGAGGGTAGCTCGGACATTCAGTACTTC. Protein: CASSEGSSDIQYF.